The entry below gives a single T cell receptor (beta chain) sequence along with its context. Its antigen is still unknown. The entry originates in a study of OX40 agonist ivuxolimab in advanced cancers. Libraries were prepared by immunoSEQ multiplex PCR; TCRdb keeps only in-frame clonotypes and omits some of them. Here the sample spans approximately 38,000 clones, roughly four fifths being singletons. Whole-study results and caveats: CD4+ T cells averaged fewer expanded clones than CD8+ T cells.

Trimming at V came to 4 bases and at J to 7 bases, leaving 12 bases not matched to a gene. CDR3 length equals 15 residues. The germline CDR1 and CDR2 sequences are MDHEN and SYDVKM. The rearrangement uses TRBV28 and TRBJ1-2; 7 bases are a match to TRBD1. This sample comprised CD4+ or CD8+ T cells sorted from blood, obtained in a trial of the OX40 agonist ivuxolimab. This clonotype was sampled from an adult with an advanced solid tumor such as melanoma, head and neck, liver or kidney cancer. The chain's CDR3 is CASSSGGGGAFGYTF. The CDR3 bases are TGTGCCAGCAGTTCAGGGGGGGGCGGTGCGTTTGGCTACACCTTC.